This T cell receptor (beta chain) was captured in a study of human T cells and chemical hapten exposure. V was trimmed by 4 bases and J by 0 bases, leaving 7 bases between them. CDR1 is LNHDA and CDR2 is SQIVND in the germline V gene (reference sequence). This CDR3 spans 15 amino acids. TCRdb reanalysed the RACE reads using MiXCR and keeps one entry per CDR3 protein. The sample records tens of thousands of distinct CDR3 sequences, 10% to 15% being singletons. Indicated time point: pre-sensitization, week 0. Treatment in this sample: therapeutic diphenylcyclopropenone sensitization with weekly scalp DPC. Unfractionated whole blood yielded total RNA. The study enrolled 18 to 70-year-old alopecia patients suitable for DPC. This clonotype appeared many times.

The chain is built from TRBV19 and TRBJ2-6; no clear D. The sequence was obtained from a woman aged 40-49 years with alopecia areata. Some clones in this sample may be carry-over from other donors' samples. Sample: whole blood, taken in connection with sensitization to the hapten diphenylcyclopropenone (DPC). The CDR3: CASSTRRSGANVLTF. CDR3 in DNA: TGTGCCAGTAGTACCCGGCGCTCTGGGGCCAACGTCCTGACTTTC.